The 10 T cell receptor beta chains below all came from one sample that was sequenced in a study of T cell changes during pregnancy in multiple sclerosis. Generated by immunoSEQ multiplex PCR, the TCRdb table keeps only in-frame clones and is missing some. There are under 85,000 clones in the sample; over 75% occur only once, and roughly 1.5% lies in the top ten. The sample was peripheral blood, taken in the third trimester of pregnancy. Source of these receptors: a female donor with multiple sclerosis, enrolled in a pregnancy study.

The chain combines TRBV7-2 with TRBJ1-4, with TRBD1 identical over 7 bases. The CDR3 is made up of 14 amino acids. Germline CDR1 reads SGHTA; CDR2 reads FQGNSA. The ends lost 7 bases at V and 8 bases at J; junction bases unmatched: 10. This chain's CDR3 is CASTSGQNREKLFF. Here the CDR3 DNA reads TGTGCCAGCACCTCGGGACAGAATAGAGAAAAACTGTTTTTT.

The DNA of the CDR3 is TGTGCCAGCTCACAACGGAGTGGCACCGGGGAGCTGTTTTTT. This sequence encodes CASSQRSGTGELFF. The rearrangement links TRBV18 to TRBJ2-2; D unclear. This CDR3 has 14 amino acids. Germline CDR1 KGHSH, CDR2 LQKENI. V shed 4 bases and J shed 4 bases, with 10 bases lying between them.

The V call is TRBV19, the J call TRBJ2-7, with no clear D. CDR3 length: 13 amino acids. CDR1 and CDR2 from the germline V gene are LNHDA and SQIVND (reference sequence). Trimming took off 6 bases at V and 1 base at J, with 10 bases between the two ends. The DNA of the CDR3 is TGTGCCAGTAGCCTCGGTCTTTCCTACGAGCAGTACTTC. Residues: CASSLGLSYEQYF.

The rearrangement uses TRBV28 and TRBJ2-5; 8 bases agree with TRBD1. Losses at the gene ends were 5 bases for V and 4 bases for J; bases not matched to a gene: 3. Per the germline V gene, CDR1 is MDHEN and CDR2 is SYDVKM. The CDR3 is made up of 13 amino acids. CDR3 sequence (DNA): TGTGCCAGCAGTGACAGGGGACCAGAGACCCAGTACTTC. It yields the protein CASSDRGPETQYF. The full variable domain, rest sourced from reference TRBV28 and TRBJ2-5, is DVKVTQSSRYLVKRTGEKVFLECVQDMDHENMFWYRQDPGLGLRLIYFSYDVKMKEKGDIPEGYSVSREKKERFSLILESASTNQTSMYLCASSDRGPETQYFGPGTRLLVL.

The chain carries TRBV5-1 and TRBJ2-7, with a weak D call TRBD1 (6 bases). Germline values: CDR1 SGHRS, CDR2 YFSETQ. The V and J ends lost 0 bases and 0 bases respectively, with 7 bases between them. CDR3 length: 14 residues. CDR3 amino acids: CASSLGTVSYEQYF. The CDR3, as DNA: TGCGCCAGCAGCTTGGGGACAGTCTCCTACGAGCAGTACTTC.

This clone appeared a single time. This sequence joins TRBV6-5 and TRBJ2-7; D is unclear. Germline values: CDR1 MNHEY, CDR2 SVGAGI. CDR3 length: 13 residues. V lost 7 bases to trimming and J lost 4 bases, with 14 bases between them. The CDR3 DNA reads TGTGCCAGCACTGGGTCCCGGAGTTACGAGCAGTACTTC. This translates into CASTGSRSYEQYF.

This CDR3 reads CASSALAGTDYEQYF. The CDR3, as DNA: TGTGCCAGTAGTGCCCTAGCCGGGACAGACTACGAGCAGTACTTC. The chain is built from TRBV19 and TRBJ2-7, with TRBD1 matching over 7 bases. With 5 bases clipped from V and 3 bases from J, the junction kept 10 bases outside the gene matches. The CDR3 has 15 amino acids. Germline values: CDR1 LNHDA, CDR2 SQIVND (reference sequence).

The chain links TRBV27 to TRBJ2-3; unclear D gene. The germline V and J ends were trimmed by 2 bases and 4 bases, with 7 bases remaining between them. Germline-derived CDR1 and CDR2 are MNHEY and SMNVEV (reference sequence). The CDR3 extends over 13 amino acids. CDR3 residues: CASSLILADTQYF. For the CDR3, the DNA is TGTGCCAGCAGTTTAATTCTAGCAGATACGCAGTATTTT.

The J gene is TRBJ1-1, the V gene TRBV11-3; 9 bases align to TRBD1. The ends lost 4 bases at V and 4 bases at J; junction bases unmatched: 13. The CDR3 is 17 residues long. Germline CDR1 SGHNT, CDR2 YENEEA. The CDR3 bases are TGTGCCAGCAGCTCAACCTTCACAGGGGGCGCGGGCACTGAAGCTTTCTTT. This gives the protein CASSSTFTGGAGTEAFF.

The chain links TRBV7-8 to TRBJ1-4; D not certain. Germline V gene sequence: CDR1 SGHVS, CDR2 FQNEAQ. This CDR3 contains 17 residues. V dropped 0 bases and J dropped 1 base, with 12 bases sitting between them. CDR3 DNA: TGTGCCAGCAGCTTAGCCCCTAGTACTCGAACTAATGAAAAACTGTTTTTT. Translating gives CASSLAPSTRTNEKLFF. Full variable domain (remainder filled in from reference TRBV7-8 and TRBJ1-4): GAGVSQSPRYKVAKRGQDVALRCDPISGHVSLFWYQQALGQGPEFLTYFQNEAQLDKSGLPSDRFFAERPEGSVSTLKIQRTQQEDSAVYLCASSLAPSTRTNEKLFFGSGTQLSVL.